One and the same sample provided the 28 T cell receptor beta chains below, sequenced in a study of blood T cell repertoires in COVID-19. Sequencing used immunoSEQ multiplex PCR; TCRdb keeps in-frame clones, though not all of them. The sample consists of more than 300,000 clones, about 90% of them appearing once. The sample was PBMCs or T cells enriched from blood (not recorded which). These receptor sequences come from a woman between 25 and 40 years old who had recovered from COVID-19.

V and J are TRBV27 and TRBJ1-5; maybe TRBD1 (6 bases). V lost 6 bases, J lost 8 bases, and 23 bases lay in between. The germline CDR1 and CDR2 sequences are MNHEY and SMNVEV (reference sequence). The CDR3 consists of 16 residues. The CDR3, as DNA: TGTGCCAGCAGGCGAAGAGGGACACCAGCTTTGGAGCCCCAGCATTTT. This sequence encodes CASRRRGTPALEPQHF.

This sequence joins TRBV27 and TRBJ2-5; 16 bases match TRBD2. This CDR3 is 19 amino acids long. Per the germline V gene, CDR1 is MNHEY and CDR2 is SMNVEV (reference sequence). V lost 3 bases to trimming and J lost 1 base; unmatched junction nucleotides: 8. The CDR3 DNA follows: TGTGCCAGCAGTTTGCTTCCGGGACTAGCGGGAGGGCCCCAAGAGACCCAGTACTTC. Its translation is CASSLLPGLAGGPQETQYF.

Only one count was recorded for this clone. CDR3 sequence reads: CASSHRGATNEKLFF. Here the CDR3 DNA reads TGTGCCAGCAGCCACAGGGGCGCAACTAATGAAAAACTGTTTTTT. V and J are TRBV7-9 and TRBJ1-4, with TRBD1 matching 7 bases. The germline V gene has CDR1 SEHNR and CDR2 FQNEAQ (reference sequence). The CDR3 consists of 15 residues. V lost 5 bases to trimming and J lost 0 bases; unmatched junction nucleotides: 3.

The gene calls are TRBV4-3 and TRBJ1-1, with D perhaps matching TRBD1 (5 bases). CDR3 length: 13 amino acids. V lost 4 bases and J lost 11, with 17 bases in between. Germline assignment: CDR1 LGHNA and CDR2 YSLEER. The DNA for the CDR3 is TGCGCCAGCAGCCCCGACCTTACGAAGGGGGCTTTCTTT. Translating gives CASSPDLTKGAFF.

This clone was picked up a small number of times. The chain is built from TRBV5-1 and TRBJ2-7; 8 nucleotides align to TRBD2. V shed 3 bases, J shed 6 bases, and the junction held 14 bases outside the gene matches. CDR1 is SGHRS, CDR2 YFSETQ, per germline. CDR3 size: 16 residues. This CDR3 is CASSWRPGSGISEQYF. In DNA, the CDR3 is TGCGCCAGCAGCTGGCGCCCGGGTAGCGGGATTTCCGAGCAGTACTTC.

The chain carries TRBV29-1 and TRBJ1-5; no firm D call. Germline V lookup: CDR1 SQVTM, CDR2 ANQGSEA. Between the trimmed V and J ends, which lost 4 bases and 1 base, there was a span of 8 bases. The CDR3 is 13 residues long. DNA for the CDR3: TGCAGCGTTGGGGGAGGGAGCAATCAGCCCCAGCATTTT. Protein: CSVGGGSNQPQHF.

The chain couples TRBV27 to TRBJ2-1; 7 bases match TRBD1. This CDR3 region has 16 residues. V was clipped by 6 bases and J by 1 base; unmatched bases: 9. Germline V CDR1 and CDR2: MNHEY, SMNVEV (reference sequence). The CDR3 is CASRGTAQGSYNEQFF. The CDR3, as DNA: TGTGCCAGCAGAGGGACAGCCCAGGGGTCCTACAATGAGCAGTTCTTC.

In DNA form, the CDR3 reads TGTGCCAGCAGCTATAGGCAGGGGGCAATTCGCAATGAGCAGTTCTTC. Translating gives CASSYRQGAIRNEQFF. The rearrangement links TRBV5-6 to TRBJ2-1; 8 positions agree with TRBD1. The CDR3 consists of 16 residues. V shed 3 bases, J shed 6 bases, and the junction held 11 bases outside the gene matches. Per germline, CDR1 SGHDT and CDR2 YYEEEE.

The rearrangement joins TRBV7-2 to TRBJ2-7, with a tentative D call TRBD1 (6 bases). V lost 5 bases and J 4 bases, leaving 24 bases between the germline ends. The germline V gene has CDR1 SGHTA and CDR2 FQGNSA. The CDR3 has 17 residues. DNA for the CDR3: TGTGCCAGCAGCCCTAAAGGGGGTAGTCAGGCCCCATACGAGCAGTACTTC. Protein product: CASSPKGGSQAPYEQYF.

J is TRBJ1-4 and V is TRBV19; maybe TRBD1 (6 bases). Deletions cut 10 bases from V and 8 bases from J, with 14 bases between. Per germline, CDR1 LNHDA and CDR2 SQIVND (reference sequence). CDR3 size: 12 residues. For the CDR3, the DNA is TGTGCCACCAGGGGAGGGGAAGAAAAACTGTTTTTT. This encodes CATRGGEEKLFF.

Comment on this clone: The sample carries other DNA sequences with the same CDR3. CDR3 loop: CASSLEGETQYF. CDR3 bases: TGCGCCAGCAGTCTGGAGGGTGAGACCCAGTACTTC. This chain uses TRBV5-1 with TRBJ2-5; D perhaps matches TRBD2 (6 bases). Germline V gene sequence: CDR1 SGHRS, CDR2 YFSETQ. The CDR3 extends over 12 amino acids. V lost 5 bases and J 5 bases, leaving 10 bases between the germline ends.

J is TRBJ1-4 and V is TRBV9, with D perhaps matching TRBD1 (5 bases). The V and J ends lost 3 bases and 8 bases respectively, with 17 bases between them. CDR1 and CDR2 from the germline V gene are SGDLS and YYNGEE. The length of the CDR3 is 15 residues. The CDR3 DNA reads TGTGCCAGCAGCGCTTTGGGGGGATTTTCCGAAAAACTGTTTTTT. It specifies CASSALGGFSEKLFF. The full variable domain, with the rest looked up from reference TRBV9 and TRBJ1-4, is DSGVTQTPKHLITATGQRVTLRCSPRSGDLSVYWYQQSLDQGLQFLIQYYNGEERAKGNILERFSAQQFPDLHSELNLSSLELGDSALYFCASSALGGFSEKLFFGSGTQLSVL.

The genes are TRBV28 and TRBJ1-2; 8 positions match TRBD1. The CDR3 totals 13 residues. Germline lookup yields CDR1 MDHEN and CDR2 SYDVKM. Unmatched junction bases numbered 7, after V lost 5 bases and J lost 8 bases. The CDR3 reads CASSLGQVYGYTF. Written as DNA, the CDR3 is TGTGCCAGCAGTCTGGGACAGGTATACGGCTACACCTTC.

V is TRBV29-1 and J is TRBJ2-7; the D gene is possibly TRBD1 (6 bases). The CDR3 loop spans 11 amino acids. Germline CDR1 is SQVTM and CDR2 is ANQGSEA. V dropped 5 bases and J dropped 6 bases, with 11 bases sitting between them. The CDR3 here is CSVRQAVEQYF. The CDR3 region has the DNA TGCAGCGTTCGACAGGCGGTCGAGCAGTACTTC.

The chain employs TRBV29-1 and TRBJ2-1; D is possibly TRBD2 (5 bases). The CDR3 loop spans 15 amino acids. V shed 3 bases and J shed 3 bases, with 15 bases lying between them. CDR1 and CDR2 from the germline V gene are SQVTM and ANQGSEA. This chain's CDR3 is CSVEGVSAHYNEQFF. The CDR3 DNA sequence: TGCAGCGTTGAGGGTGTTAGCGCCCACTACAATGAGCAGTTCTTC.

This clone came up a few times. This chain connects TRBV5-4 to TRBJ1-2, with D possibly TRBD1 on 6 matching bases. In germline, CDR1 is SGHNT, CDR2 YYREEE (reference sequence). V lost 4 bases, J lost 7 bases, and 23 bases lay in between. This CDR3 contains 16 residues. The CDR3 nucleotides are TGTGCCAGCAGCCCAGGGGTGGATAGGTTATTGGGTGGCTACACCTTC. The encoded protein is CASSPGVDRLLGGYTF.

In nucleotides, the CDR3 is TGTGCCAGCAGTGAACTGACCGGGGCTGAAGCTTTCTTT. It encodes CASSELTGAEAFF. The chain uses TRBV6-1 and TRBJ1-1, with D unclear. CDR3 length: 13 amino acids. Germline V gene lookup returns CDR1 MNHNS and CDR2 SASEGT. V shed 2 bases and J shed 6 bases, with 10 bases lying between them.

CDR3 DNA: TGCGCCAGCAGTGCAGCGCCCGGACAAGTGTACTTC. This sequence encodes CASSAAPGQVYF. The rearrangement uses TRBV10-1 and TRBJ2-7; D is possibly TRBD1 (5 bases). This CDR3 has 12 residues. Trimming cost V 4 bases and J 12 bases, with 16 bases left between them. The germline gives CDR1 WNHNN, CDR2 SYGVQD (reference sequence).

The chain is built from TRBV5-1 and TRBJ1-6; 9 bases are shared with TRBD1. Germline loops: CDR1 SGHRS, CDR2 YFSETQ. This CDR3 is built from 20 residues. Trimming at V came to 1 base and at J to 0 bases, leaving 11 bases not matched to a gene. CDR3 nucleotide sequence: TGCGCCAGCAGCTTGTGGCATCCGGGACAGGGCAGCTCCTATAATTCACCCCTCCACTTT. Protein: CASSLWHPGQGSSYNSPLHF.

The chain has TRBV5-4 and TRBJ2-2; 12 nucleotides line up with TRBD1. Germline V gene sequence: CDR1 SGHNT, CDR2 YYREEE (reference sequence). The J segment lost 6 bases and the V segment lost 4 bases, leaving 4 bases of the junction unmatched. The CDR3 totals 15 residues. The CDR3: CASSAGQGAAGELFF. Here the CDR3 DNA reads TGTGCCAGCAGCGCGGGACAGGGGGCGGCCGGGGAGCTGTTTTTT.

The chain recombines TRBV10-3 with TRBJ2-1; TRBD1 agrees at 7 bases. Trimming at V came to 5 bases and at J to 0 bases, leaving 10 bases not matched to a gene. Germline V gene lookup returns CDR1 ENHRY and CDR2 SYGVKD. CDR3 length: 17 amino acids. CDR3 residues: CAISSPGQLISYNEQFF. CDR3 bases: TGTGCCATCAGTTCACCGGGACAGTTAATCTCCTACAATGAGCAGTTCTTC.

This clone has just a few counts. This chain joins TRBV10-1 and TRBJ1-2, with D maybe TRBD1 (6 bases). Trimming took off 5 bases at V and 8 bases at J, with 18 bases between the two ends. CDR1 is WNHNN, CDR2 SYGVQD, per germline (reference sequence). The CDR3 spans 14 residues. The DNA for the CDR3 is TGCGCCAGCAGTCCACAGGGATTACTGAGCGGCTACACCTTC. It codes for CASSPQGLLSGYTF.

This clone has a handful of counts. The gene calls are TRBV14 and TRBJ2-6; D is possibly TRBD1 (6 bases). Trimming removed 1 base from V and 2 bases from J, with 12 bases in between. Per the germline V gene, CDR1 is SGHDN and CDR2 is FVKESK. The CDR3 covers 17 residues. Written as DNA, the CDR3 is TGTGCCAGCAGCCAAGTATTTCAGGGGCCTGGGGCCAACGTCCTGACTTTC. Translating it yields CASSQVFQGPGANVLTF.

This sequence joins TRBV6-5 and TRBJ1-3; 10 bases align to TRBD1. J was trimmed by 4 bases and V by 6 bases; bases with no gene match: 6. Germline V gene sequence: CDR1 MNHEY, CDR2 SVGAGI. The CDR3 has 15 residues. The CDR3 bases are TGTGCCAGCAGCCCCGACAGGGGGCGCGGAAACACCATATATTTT. Protein: CASSPDRGRGNTIYF.

The rearrangement links TRBV6-5 to TRBJ1-1; 8 bases fit TRBD1. This CDR3 is built from 15 residues. After removal of 5 bases from V and 1 base from J, the junction contained 6 bases not matched to a gene. The germline CDR1 and CDR2 sequences are MNHEY and SVGAGI. CDR3 sequence reads: CASSKGQVWNTEAFF. As DNA, the CDR3 is TGTGCCAGCAGTAAGGGACAGGTGTGGAACACTGAAGCTTTCTTT.

V gene TRBV6-6 combines with J gene TRBJ2-7; TRBD1 agrees at 7 bases. CDR1 and CDR2 from the germline V gene are MNHNY and SVGAGI (reference sequence). The CDR3 length is 15 residues. Trimming removed 0 bases from V and 0 bases from J; junction bases left unmatched: 2. The CDR3 DNA reads TGTGCCAGCAGTTACTCTCCAGGGGGCTCCTACGAGCAGTACTTC. Residues: CASSYSPGGSYEQYF.

J is TRBJ2-5 and V is TRBV18; D not resolved. V shed 8 bases and J shed 10 bases, with 20 bases lying between them. This CDR3 has 13 residues. Looked up from germline, CDR1 is KGHSH and CDR2 is LQKENI. CDR3 sequence: CASLSRSAEDQYF. The CDR3 bases are TGTGCCAGCCTCTCGCGGTCCGCCGAGGACCAGTACTTC.

This clone has a handful of counts. V and J are TRBV7-9 and TRBJ2-2; TRBD1 matches 8 bases. Germline CDR1 and CDR2: SEHNR and FQNEAQ (reference sequence). The CDR3 covers 18 residues. Germline trimming cut 5 bases from V and 5 bases from J; bases unmatched to any gene: 16. The CDR3 sequence is CASSPLPTGAEPTGELFF. CDR3 nucleotide sequence: TGTGCCAGCAGCCCTCTGCCGACAGGGGCTGAACCTACCGGGGAGCTGTTTTTT.